This entry lists 27 T cell receptor beta chains sequenced from one sample in a study of shared T cell receptors in the human thymus. Sequenced by immunoSEQ multiplex PCR; TCRdb stores in-frame clones only, minus some. The sample holds about 380,000 clones, 95% seen once. Input material: thymocytes. All receptors derive from a human donor.

V and J are TRBV28 and TRBJ1-2, with D perhaps TRBD1 (5 bases). The V and J ends lost 2 bases and 4 bases respectively, with 8 bases between them. The CDR3 spans 13 residues. From germline, CDR1 is MDHEN and CDR2 SYDVKM. The CDR3 DNA reads as TGTGCCAGCAGTTTACAGGGCCTCTATGGCTACACCTTC. Its protein product is CASSLQGLYGYTF.

V and J are TRBV5-1 and TRBJ2-4, with 7 bases aligning to TRBD1. The V gene end was trimmed by 5 bases and the J gene end by 1 base; junction bases not matched to a gene: 9. The CDR3 sequence is 16 residues long. From germline, CDR1 is SGHRS and CDR2 YFSETQ. CDR3 nucleotide sequence: TGCGCCAGCAGGCCAGGGGGAGCCTCGGCCAAAAACATTCAGTACTTC. It yields the protein CASRPGGASAKNIQYF.

The rearrangement links TRBV19 to TRBJ2-1; possible D gene TRBD2, 6 bases. The CDR3 is 16 residues long. Germline CDR1 is LNHDA and CDR2 is SQIVND (reference sequence). V shed 3 bases and J shed 7 bases, with 19 bases lying between them. The CDR3, as DNA: TGTGCCAGTAGTATTTCAGCTAGCGTATTGTTGAATGAGCAGTTCTTC. Encoded protein: CASSISASVLLNEQFF.

CDR3 nucleotides: TGTGCCAGCAGCGTATCGCGGGGACCTAGCACAGATACGCAGTATTTT. Protein sequence: CASSVSRGPSTDTQYF. The gene calls are TRBV9 and TRBJ2-3; a weak D match, TRBD2 (6 bases). The germline V gene encodes CDR1 SGDLS and CDR2 YYNGEE. The CDR3 has 16 amino acids. The V and J ends lost 1 base and 0 bases respectively, with 12 bases between them.

The CDR3 DNA reads as TGTGCCAGCAGTCACCCGAAAGGGGGACTAGCGGGCTGGCCGGATACGCAGTATTTT. It yields the protein CASSHPKGGLAGWPDTQYF. The J gene is TRBJ2-3, the V gene TRBV7-9; 12 bases line up with TRBD2. This CDR3 is built from 19 residues. V was pared by 6 bases and J by 6 bases, with 19 bases of the junction left unmatched. The V gene's germline CDR1 is SEHNR and CDR2 FQNEAQ (reference sequence). The entire variable domain, with the rest obtained from reference TRBV7-9 and TRBJ2-3, is as follows: DTGVSQNPRHKITKRGQNVTFRCDPISEHNRLYWYRQTLGQGPEFLTYFQNEAQLEKSRLLSDRFSAERPKGSFSTLEIQRTEQGDSAMYLCASSHPKGGLAGWPDTQYFGPGTRLTVL.

This clone was seen a single time. Here the CDR3 reads CASSLVGSSGKLFF. Written as DNA, the CDR3 is TGCGCCAGCAGCTTAGTAGGGTCTTCGGGAAAACTGTTTTTT. The chain combines TRBV5-1 with TRBJ1-4; D uncertain. CDR3 size: 14 residues. CDR1 and CDR2 (germline): SGHRS, YFSETQ. V shed 2 bases and J shed 10 bases, with 15 bases lying between them.

The rearrangement links TRBV7-3 to TRBJ2-7; possibly TRBD1 for D (5 bases). Germline loops: CDR1 SGHTA, CDR2 FQGTGA. The CDR3 consists of 15 residues. The V and J ends lost 2 bases and 5 bases respectively, with 16 bases between them. The CDR3 region has the DNA TGTGCCAGCAGCTTATTCAGGGCCCTCCACCACGAGCAGTACTTC. It translates to CASSLFRALHHEQYF.

This clone appeared a single time. V is TRBV28 and J is TRBJ2-7; D gene ambiguous. Trimming stripped 1 base from V and 2 bases from J, with 12 bases between. The CDR3 extends over 15 amino acids. CDR1 MDHEN and CDR2 SYDVKM come from the germline V gene. The CDR3 bases are TGTGCCAGCAGTTTATCAACCAAGCCCCCCTACGAGCAGTACTTC. It translates to CASSLSTKPPYEQYF.

DNA of the CDR3: TGTGCCAGCAGCCCTCTAGCTTTCGAGCAGTACTTC. This gives the protein CASSPLAFEQYF. The chain has TRBV7-2 and TRBJ2-7, with D tentatively TRBD2 (5 bases). V lost 5 bases and J 6 bases, leaving 11 bases between the germline ends. CDR1 and CDR2 from the germline V gene are SGHTA and FQGNSA. This CDR3 has 12 residues.

CDR3 loop: CAWRDRVPSEQYF. The CDR3 DNA follows: TGTGCCTGGAGGGACAGGGTACCCTCCGAGCAGTACTTC. The chain employs TRBV30 and TRBJ2-7; 8 bases line up with TRBD1. The CDR3 totals 13 residues. The germline V gene has CDR1 GTSNPN and CDR2 SVGIG (reference sequence). Trimming cost V 3 bases and J 6 bases; bases outside gene matches: 7.

On this clone itself: Distinct nucleotide sequences in the sample also encode this CDR3. This chain uses TRBV19 with TRBJ1-2; D gene uncertain. Germline-derived CDR1 and CDR2 are LNHDA and SQIVND (reference sequence). The CDR3 has 11 residues. Trimming took off 5 bases at V and 6 bases at J, with 7 bases between the two ends. CDR3 residues: CASSGGHGYTF. For the CDR3, the DNA is TGTGCCAGTAGTGGCGGCCATGGCTACACCTTC.

The CDR3 DNA reads TGTGCCAGCAGTCCCGGACAGGATAAAAGCAATCAGCCCCAGCATTTT. It specifies CASSPGQDKSNQPQHF. The V call is TRBV6-6, the J call TRBJ1-5, with 7 positions matching TRBD1. The CDR3 is 16 amino acids. Germline V gives CDR1 MNHNY, CDR2 SVGAGI (reference sequence). V trimming: 5 bases; J trimming: 1 base; junction bases outside the gene matches: 8.

This chain joins TRBV7-2 and TRBJ2-1, with D perhaps TRBD2 (6 bases). The CDR3 spans 12 residues. Germline CDR1 is SGHTA and CDR2 is FQGNSA. Trimming took 5 bases from V and 14 from J, leaving 16 bases between them. CDR3 loop: CASSPSVLEEFF. CDR3 coding DNA: TGTGCCAGCAGCCCTAGCGTGCTGGAAGAGTTCTTC. Complete variable domain (other parts from reference TRBV7-2 and TRBJ2-1): GAGVSQSPSNKVTEKGKDVELRCDPISGHTALYWYRQSLGQGLEFLIYFQGNSAPDKSGLPSDRFSAERTGGSVSTLTIQRTQQEDSAVYLCASSPSVLEEFFGPGTRLTVL.

This clone was detected only once. The chain links TRBV23-1 to TRBJ1-1; the D gene is possibly TRBD1 (6 bases). TRBV23-1 is filed as an ORF, its function uncertain. Between the trimmed V and J ends, which lost 4 bases and 1 base, there was a span of 13 bases. The CDR3 is made up of 15 amino acids. CDR3: CASSRTGHPNTEAFF. The CDR3 region has the DNA TGCGCCAGCAGTCGCACGGGACACCCGAACACTGAAGCTTTCTTT.

The V gene is TRBV18, the J gene TRBJ2-7; 7 positions match TRBD1. V lost 3 bases and J lost 4; bases outside the gene matches: 9. Per the germline V gene, CDR1 is KGHSH and CDR2 is LQKENI. This CDR3 has 15 amino acids. CDR3 sequence (DNA): TGTGCCAGCTCACCTGACAGGGAAAGGGAGTACGAGCAGTACTTC. Its translation: CASSPDREREYEQYF.

The V gene is TRBV9, the J gene TRBJ1-3; D perhaps matches TRBD1 (6 bases). The V and J ends lost 9 bases and 2 bases respectively, with 12 bases between them. Germline lookup yields CDR1 SGDLS and CDR2 YYNGEE. The CDR3 length is 13 residues. CDR3 DNA: TGTGCCACCTCGGAGGGGGCTGGAAACACCATATATTTT. Translated: CATSEGAGNTIYF.

J is TRBJ2-5 and V is TRBV18; TRBD1 is a possible D gene (5 bases). From germline, CDR1 is KGHSH and CDR2 LQKENI. This CDR3 contains 14 residues. Trimming removed 3 bases at V and 2 bases at J, with 10 bases between. CDR3 coding DNA: TGTGCCAGCTCACCCCGACAGCTTCAAGAGACCCAGTACTTC. This translates into CASSPRQLQETQYF.

This chain uses TRBV19 with TRBJ1-4; D gene uncertain. The CDR3 sequence is 13 residues long. V lost 5 bases to trimming and J lost 8 bases, with 12 bases between them. Germline values: CDR1 LNHDA, CDR2 SQIVND (reference sequence). The CDR3 reads CASSPAGEEKLFF. The CDR3 bases are TGTGCCAGTAGTCCCGCGGGTGAGGAAAAACTGTTTTTT.

This sequence joins TRBV7-2 and TRBJ1-4; possible D gene TRBD1, 6 bases. In germline, CDR1 is SGHTA, CDR2 FQGNSA. The V gene lost 5 bases and the J gene lost 0 bases, with 13 bases spanning the gap. The CDR3 totals 16 residues. The CDR3 bases are TGTGCCAGCAGCCCAAGACAGGCGGCAACTAATGAAAAACTGTTTTTT. Translated, it gives CASSPRQAATNEKLFF. Full variable domain (rest looked up from reference TRBV7-2 and TRBJ1-4): GAGVSQSPSNKVTEKGKDVELRCDPISGHTALYWYRQSLGQGLEFLIYFQGNSAPDKSGLPSDRFSAERTGGSVSTLTIQRTQQEDSAVYLCASSPRQAATNEKLFFGSGTQLSVL.

This clone was observed once. This chain connects TRBV5-1 to TRBJ1-1; no clear D gene. The V gene's germline CDR1 is SGHRS and CDR2 YFSETQ. This CDR3 region has 15 residues. With 0 bases removed from V and 1 base from J, the gap between germline ends came to 10 bases. CDR3 DNA sequence: TGCGCCAGCAGCTTGGCCCGTTCAGGGAACACTGAAGCTTTCTTT. It yields the protein CASSLARSGNTEAFF.

The chain is built from TRBV5-1 and TRBJ2-7; 11 positions agree with TRBD2. The CDR3 is 17 amino acids. Looked up from germline, CDR1 is SGHRS and CDR2 is YFSETQ. V gave up 0 bases and J gave up 4 bases; unmatched junction bases: 9. The CDR3 sequence: CASSLAELAGVVYEQYF. CDR3 DNA sequence: TGCGCCAGCAGCTTGGCGGAACTAGCGGGAGTTGTGTACGAGCAGTACTTC.

The chain is built from TRBV7-2 and TRBJ2-1, with 15 bases identical to TRBD2. The ends lost 1 base at V and 6 bases at J; junction bases unmatched: 7. CDR1 SGHTA and CDR2 FQGNSA come from the germline V gene. The CDR3 covers 18 residues. The CDR3 is CASSLGGLAGGPVNEQFF. For the CDR3, the DNA is TGTGCCAGCAGCTTAGGAGGACTAGCGGGAGGGCCGGTCAATGAGCAGTTCTTC.

The chain recombines TRBV29-1 with TRBJ1-1; D is ambiguous. This CDR3 is 15 amino acids long. V shed 4 bases and J shed 0 bases, with 15 bases lying between them. The germline CDR1 and CDR2 sequences are SQVTM and ANQGSEA. This CDR3 is CSVALSRSMNTEAFF. The CDR3 coding sequence is TGCAGCGTTGCTTTGTCCAGGTCCATGAACACTGAAGCTTTCTTT. The full variable domain, completed using reference TRBV29-1 and TRBJ1-1, is SAVISQKPSRDICQRGTSLTIQCQVDSQVTMMFWYRQQPGQSLTLIATANQGSEATYESGFVIDKFPISRPNLTFSTLTVSNMSPEDSSIYLCSVALSRSMNTEAFFGQGTRLTVV.

The chain links TRBV30 to TRBJ1-4; 9 nucleotides match TRBD1. Germline CDR1 and CDR2: GTSNPN and SVGIG (reference sequence). V lost 1 base to trimming and J lost 7 bases; unmatched junction nucleotides: 4. This CDR3 comprises 14 residues. This CDR3 is CAWSEDRGGEKLFF. CDR3 in DNA: TGTGCCTGGAGTGAAGACAGGGGGGGTGAAAAACTGTTTTTT.

V usage is TRBV25-1 and J usage is TRBJ2-4; D is possibly TRBD2 (5 bases). CDR3 size: 16 residues. Germline V lookup: CDR1 MGHDK, CDR2 SYGVNS. The V end was cut by 0 bases, the J end by 9 bases, with 18 bases between. This CDR3 is CASSEYAPSLESIQYF. In DNA form, the CDR3 reads TGTGCCAGCAGTGAATATGCCCCTTCACTAGAAAGCATTCAGTACTTC.

This sequence joins TRBV27 and TRBJ2-2; D may be TRBD2 (6 bases). Germline assignment: CDR1 MNHEY and CDR2 SMNVEV (reference sequence). Deletions cut 7 bases from V and 5 bases from J, with 20 bases between. This CDR3 has 16 amino acids. This CDR3 reads CASTQDYGETTGELFF. The CDR3 DNA is TGTGCCAGCACCCAGGACTACGGTGAAACTACCGGGGAGCTGTTTTTT.

This chain joins TRBV6-5 and TRBJ1-1; 11 bases match TRBD1. This CDR3 region has 15 residues. Germline CDR1 MNHEY, CDR2 SVGAGI. Trimming removed 0 bases from V and 6 bases from J; junction bases left unmatched: 3. CDR3 coding DNA: TGTGCCAGCAGTTACTCCGGGACAGGGGGTTCTGAAGCTTTCTTT. It is translated as CASSYSGTGGSEAFF.